This T cell receptor (beta chain) was recovered during a study of blood T cell repertoires in COVID-19. Overall study: Some COVID-19 samples were acute and others convalescent; all came from the United States, Italy and Spain. T cells, B-cell-depleted T cells, or PBMCs supplied cDNA or gDNA.

In the source study's methods: Estimates of nucleated cell counts were drawn from the amplification of reference gene primers. The table came from immunoSEQ multiplex PCR; TCRdb's copy has only in-frame clones and leaves some out. The DNA was the basis for D and trimming; V, J and clone size are from that table. The sample yields approximately 150,000 clones, 75% to 90% seen once. Material for sequencing was peripheral blood. The clonotype comes from a woman aged 55-70 years with active COVID-19.

The CDR3 DNA reads TGTGCCATCAGTGCGCACATAACGGGACTGGCGAGCAATGAGCAGTTCTTC. It codes for CAISAHITGLASNEQFF. J is TRBJ2-1 and V is TRBV10-3, with D tentatively TRBD2 (6 bases). The CDR3 sequence is 17 residues long. Germline V lookup: CDR1 ENHRY, CDR2 SYGVKD. Trimming took 4 bases from V and 6 from J, leaving 22 bases between them.